A single sample gave rise to the 7 T cell receptor beta chains below, sequenced in a study of cytomegalovirus exposure and HLA in healthy donors. A multiplex PCR was run with 60 Vbeta primers and 13 Jbeta primers. The table came from immunoSEQ multiplex PCR; TCRdb's copy has only in-frame clones and leaves some out. The repertoire holds about 130,000 clones, with around 83% as singletons. What was sequenced was PBMCs. These receptors all come from a girl between 2 and 10 years old in good health and CMV-seronegative.

V and J are TRBV7-2 and TRBJ2-5, with 9 nucleotides matching TRBD2. This CDR3 has 18 residues. Trimming removed 5 bases from V and 1 base from J; junction bases left unmatched: 14. In germline, CDR1 is SGHTA, CDR2 FQGNSA. In DNA, the CDR3 is TGTGCCAGCAGCCTCGCCTACCTAGCGGGAATGTCCCAAGAGACCCAGTACTTC. Its translation: CASSLAYLAGMSQETQYF.

The chain carries TRBV1 and TRBJ2-2; the table's D call, TRBD2, was not checked against the DNA. The J call may be faulty, since TRBJ1-3 better matches the DNA end. TRBV1 is listed as a pseudogene. This CDR3 contains 17 residues. CDR3 in DNA: TGCACCAGCAGCCCGCACTTGGGACTGCCCTCTGGAAACACCATATATTTT. Its protein product is CTSSPHLGLPSGNTIYF.

V gene TRBV7-9 combines with J gene TRBJ2-7; a weak D match, TRBD2 (5 bases). The germline V and J ends were trimmed by 3 bases and 7 bases, with 10 bases remaining between them. The V gene's germline CDR1 is SEHNR and CDR2 FQNEAQ (reference sequence). The CDR3 length is 12 residues. As DNA, the CDR3 is TGTGCCAGCAGCTTGCCGGGGTATGAGCAGTACTTC. Amino acids: CASSLPGYEQYF.

The rearrangement uses TRBV7-8 and TRBJ2-5; a possible D gene is TRBD1 (5 bases). The DNA end is more similar to TRBJ2-7, so the J call may be wrong. CDR1 is SGHVS and CDR2 is FQNEAQ in the germline V gene. The CDR3 has 17 amino acids. The chain's CDR3 is CASTFGPSARELYEQYF. The CDR3 DNA is TGTGCCAGCACTTTTGGGCCCTCTGCCAGGGAACTTTACGAGCAGTACTTC.

The rearrangement links TRBV7-2 to TRBJ2-5, with D possibly being TRBD2 (5 bases). The end of the DNA is better explained by TRBJ2-7, so the J call may be wrong. Germline lookup yields CDR1 SGHTA and CDR2 FQGNSA. The CDR3 loop spans 13 amino acids. The CDR3 loop is CASSIGGGYEQYF. The CDR3 DNA sequence: TGTGCCAGCAGCATAGGAGGAGGCTACGAGCAGTACTTC.

The chain combines TRBV5-6 with TRBJ2-3; 8 positions agree with TRBD2. Germline V gene sequence: CDR1 SGHDT, CDR2 YYEEEE. J was trimmed by 2 bases and V by 0 bases; bases with no gene match: 5. CDR3 length equals 16 residues. DNA of the CDR3: TGTGCCAGCAGCTTGGTACTAGCGGTGAACACAGATACGCAGTATTTT. This encodes CASSLVLAVNTDTQYF.

The rearrangement uses TRBV5-4 and TRBJ2-3; D remains ambiguous. V was cut by 4 bases and J by 2 bases, with 8 bases left in between. The CDR3 spans 13 residues. Germline loops: CDR1 SGHNT, CDR2 YYREEE (reference sequence). The chain's CDR3 is CASSPTTTDTQYF. CDR3 sequence (DNA): TGTGCCAGCAGCCCAACAACCACAGATACGCAGTATTTT.